The 30 T cell receptor beta chains presented below share a single source sample, sequenced in a study of vaccination effects on CD4 cells after COVID-19. Sequencing was performed with immunoSEQ multiplex PCR; in TCRdb, only in-frame clones are kept and a portion is missing. This repertoire shows tens of thousands of clones, 70% to 80% found once; its top ten account for around 3%. Expansion with viral peptide pools was applied to antigen-specific CD4+ T cells by the ViraFEST assay prior to sequencing. Cultured cells yielded isolated CD4+ T cells after roughly 11 days. People in the vaccine group had not been infected with SARS-CoV-2 before, and their nucleocapsid antibodies were negative. Their antigens are not known. Sequenced here: CD4+ T cells from PBMCs cultured with HCoV-NL63 spike peptides, sampled before COVID-19 vaccination. These receptors were collected from a human donor who received a COVID-19 vaccine.

The CDR3 bases are TGTGCCTGGAGTAGACTATCCGGGACAGGGAGTTCACCCCTCCACTTT. Amino acid sequence: CAWSRLSGTGSSPLHF. The chain recombines TRBV30 with TRBJ1-6; 9 positions match TRBD1. V trimming: 2 bases; J trimming: 9 bases; junction bases outside the gene matches: 11. The CDR3 is 16 residues long. The V gene's germline CDR1 is GTSNPN and CDR2 SVGIG (reference sequence).

The J gene is TRBJ2-7, the V gene TRBV6-1; D is possibly TRBD1 (7 bases). Germline V gives CDR1 MNHNS, CDR2 SASEGT. The CDR3 has 14 residues. Trimming cost V 3 bases and J 3 bases, with 12 bases left between them. The CDR3 region is CASSEEGQSYEQYV. The CDR3, as DNA: TGTGCCAGCAGTGAGGAGGGACAGAGCTACGAGCAGTACGTC.

This rearrangement joins TRBV5-1 to TRBJ2-5; D is perhaps TRBD1 (5 bases). The germline V gene encodes CDR1 SGHRS and CDR2 YFSETQ. The CDR3 is made up of 14 amino acids. The V gene lost 4 bases and the J gene lost 4 bases, with 14 bases spanning the gap. The CDR3 loop is CASSPVRGGETQYF. The CDR3 DNA reads TGCGCCAGCAGCCCGGTAAGGGGTGGAGAGACCCAGTACTTC.

CDR3 sequence reads: CASSNPTGPYEQYV. The DNA for the CDR3 is TGTGCCAGCAGCAACCCCACAGGTCCCTACGAGCAGTACGTC. The chain links TRBV21-1 to TRBJ2-7; the listed D gene, TRBD1, was not tested against the DNA. TRBV21-1 is classified as a pseudogene. The CDR3 is made up of 14 amino acids.

The gene calls are TRBV28 and TRBJ1-3, with unresolved D. The CDR3 sequence is 16 residues long. The V end was cut by 2 bases, the J end by 0 bases, with 11 bases between. Looked up from germline, CDR1 is MDHEN and CDR2 is SYDVKM. CDR3 amino acids: CASSLRVQNSGNTIYF. The CDR3, as DNA: TGTGCCAGCAGTTTAAGGGTTCAAAACTCTGGAAACACCATATATTTT.

This chain joins TRBV5-1 and TRBJ1-5; D gene ambiguous. Trimming removed 0 bases at V and 3 bases at J, with 4 bases between. From germline, CDR1 is SGHRS and CDR2 YFSETQ. The CDR3 length is 13 residues. CDR3 coding DNA: TGCGCCAGCAGCTTGGGTGTCAATCAGCCCCAGCATTTT. The encoded protein is CASSLGVNQPQHF.

The sample holds a few counts of this clone. The chain employs TRBV5-1 and TRBJ1-2; unclear D gene. Trimming took off 3 bases at V and 7 bases at J, with 22 bases between the two ends. Germline values: CDR1 SGHRS, CDR2 YFSETQ. CDR3 length: 16 amino acids. The CDR3 region is CASSYDPTGRAGGYTF. For the CDR3, the DNA is TGCGCCAGCAGCTACGACCCAACGGGGAGGGCGGGTGGCTACACCTTC.

The chain couples TRBV19 to TRBJ1-1; D call uncertain. Trimming stripped 5 bases from V and 2 bases from J, with 12 bases between. The CDR3 runs 14 residues. Germline V gene sequence: CDR1 LNHDA, CDR2 SQIVND (reference sequence). The CDR3 coding sequence is TGTGCCAGTAGTCCTCGGACGGTCAACACTGAAGCTTTCTTT. Translation gives CASSPRTVNTEAFF.

The chain is built from TRBV10-3 and TRBJ2-4, with D perhaps matching TRBD1 or TRBD2 (5 bases each). The CDR3 runs to 15 residues. Looked up from germline, CDR1 is ENHRY and CDR2 is SYGVKD. Trimming pared 0 bases from V and 6 bases from J, leaving 12 bases between. CDR3 loop: CAISESGAAGNIQYF. CDR3 sequence (DNA): TGTGCCATCAGTGAGTCCGGGGCGGCTGGAAACATTCAGTACTTC.

This rearrangement joins TRBV7-2 to TRBJ2-1; 10 bases fit TRBD2. V gave up 1 base and J gave up 0 bases; unmatched junction bases: 9. The CDR3 has 19 residues. Germline V gene data show CDR1 as SGHTA and CDR2 as FQGNSA. As DNA, the CDR3 is TGTGCCAGCAGCTTAGTAGCGGGGGGTTCTACGAGCTCCTACAATGAGCAGTTCTTC. Translating it yields CASSLVAGGSTSSYNEQFF.

The rearrangement links TRBV6-5 to TRBJ2-3; TRBD2 agrees at 7 bases. Germline CDR1 reads MNHEY; CDR2 reads SVGAGI. The CDR3 spans 13 residues. The V and J ends lost 11 bases and 0 bases, in that order; junction bases with no gene match: 5. CDR3 in DNA: TGTGCCGGACGGGGGGTTAGCACAGATACGCAGTATTTT. This gives the protein CAGRGVSTDTQYF.

The genes are TRBV6-5 and TRBJ2-1, with D hard to call. The V end lost 4 bases, the J end lost 4 bases, and 11 bases lay between the germline ends. This CDR3 comprises 14 residues. The germline V gene encodes CDR1 MNHEY and CDR2 SVGAGI. CDR3 nucleotide sequence: TGTGCCAGCAGTTTCGCTTCTATGTACAATGAGCAGTTCTTC. Translated, it gives CASSFASMYNEQFF.

This clone was seen a handful of times. Different DNA sequences within this sample yield the same CDR3. The chain links TRBV7-3 to TRBJ2-3, with 10 nucleotides matching TRBD2. J lost 1 base, V lost 3 bases, and 4 bases had no gene match. CDR1 SGHTA and CDR2 FQGTGA come from the germline V gene. The CDR3 loop spans 16 amino acids. The CDR3 sequence: CASSLGLAGGTDTQYF. The CDR3 DNA sequence: TGTGCCAGCAGCTTGGGGCTAGCGGGGGGCACAGATACGCAGTATTTT.

The chain links TRBV7-3 to TRBJ2-2, with 9 bases that match TRBD2. The CDR3 consists of 19 residues. The V gene end was trimmed by 1 base and the J gene end by 5 bases; junction bases not matched to a gene: 14. Germline loops: CDR1 SGHTA, CDR2 FQGTGA. CDR3 in amino acids: CASSLNPSGAIMGTGELFF. CDR3 nucleotide sequence: TGTGCCAGCAGCTTAAACCCTAGCGGGGCCATAATGGGGACCGGGGAGCTGTTTTTT.

The chain carries TRBV4-3 and TRBJ1-4, with D maybe TRBD1 (5 bases). The length of the CDR3 is 14 residues. CDR1 is LGHNA, CDR2 YSLEER, per germline. Trimming pared 6 bases from V and 10 bases from J, leaving 18 bases between. CDR3 nucleotides: TGCGCCAGCAGTGACAGTACCTTACCCAGAAAACTGTTTTTT. It encodes CASSDSTLPRKLFF.

The gene calls are TRBV24-1 and TRBJ2-3; 11 positions match TRBD2. Germline values: CDR1 KGHDR, CDR2 SFDVKD. V shed 4 bases and J 0 bases; nucleotides not matched to a gene: 8. The CDR3 runs to 18 residues. DNA for the CDR3: TGTGCCACCAGTGACCCTCACCTAGCGGGGGGCAGCACAGATACGCAGTATTTT. It yields the protein CATSDPHLAGGSTDTQYF.

V and J are TRBV6-5 and TRBJ2-3; a possible D gene is TRBD1 (6 bases). CDR3 size: 14 residues. V lost 7 bases and J 1 base, leaving 12 bases between the germline ends. The germline V gene encodes CDR1 MNHEY and CDR2 SVGAGI. The CDR3 nucleotides read TGTGCCAGCAATGGGGCAGGGGGCACAGATACGCAGTATTTT. It is translated as CASNGAGGTDTQYF.

The chain carries TRBV5-1 and TRBJ1-1; D gene ambiguous. CDR1 and CDR2 from the germline V gene are SGHRS and YFSETQ. Trimming took off 0 bases at V and 6 bases at J, with 6 bases between the two ends. The CDR3 is 12 amino acids. CDR3 nucleotides: TGCGCCAGCAGCTTGGACTGGGCTGAAGCTTTCTTT. It encodes CASSLDWAEAFF.

This clone has more than one count but fewer than ten. V gene TRBV10-3 combines with J gene TRBJ1-1; D is unclear. The CDR3 covers 13 residues. CDR1 is ENHRY, CDR2 SYGVKD, per germline. The V and J ends lost 3 bases and 7 bases respectively, with 12 bases between them. The CDR3 DNA sequence: TGTGCCATCAGTGAAAGTTACAGCAATGAAGCTTTCTTT. This gives the protein CAISESYSNEAFF.

V gene TRBV5-1 combines with J gene TRBJ2-7, with 9 bases that match TRBD1. The germline V gene has CDR1 SGHRS and CDR2 YFSETQ. The CDR3 has 16 residues. J lost 5 bases, V lost 4 bases, and 13 bases had no gene match. CDR3 coding DNA: TGCGCCAGCAGCCCGCGGACAGGGGCGGGTCTCGACGAGCAGTACGTC. Translated, it gives CASSPRTGAGLDEQYV.

This clone was seen a handful of times. The rearrangement uses TRBV15 and TRBJ1-6, with D possibly TRBD1 on 5 matching bases. The V end was cut by 0 bases, the J end by 7 bases, with 10 bases between. Looked up from germline, CDR1 is LNHNV and CDR2 is YYDKDF (reference sequence). The CDR3 is 15 residues long. CDR3 sequence: CATSRDRWGNSPLHF. CDR3 bases: TGTGCCACCAGCAGAGATCGGTGGGGCAATTCACCCCTCCACTTT.

The chain combines TRBV27 with TRBJ1-4, with 7 bases fitting TRBD1. Per germline, CDR1 MNHEY and CDR2 SMNVEV (reference sequence). Trimming cost V 3 bases and J 8 bases; bases outside gene matches: 6. The CDR3 is 14 amino acids. The DNA for the CDR3 is TGTGCCAGCAGTTTGAACAGGGGTATGGAAAAACTGTTTTTT. This gives the protein CASSLNRGMEKLFF.

V is TRBV6-4 and J is TRBJ2-1, with D unresolved. The CDR3 has 15 amino acids. V lost 5 bases and J lost 0, with 11 bases in between. The germline V gene encodes CDR1 MRHNA and CDR2 SNTAGT. The CDR3 sequence: CASSPDGSSYNEQFF. In DNA, the CDR3 is TGTGCCAGCAGTCCCGACGGTAGCTCCTACAATGAGCAGTTCTTC.

To note about this clone: At one boundary the junction diverges from the germline segment, which might be a read error. J is TRBJ2-5 and V is TRBV6-1; D is possibly TRBD2 (6 bases). This CDR3 comprises 12 residues. The germline V gene encodes CDR1 MNHNS and CDR2 SASEGT. For the CDR3, the DNA is TGTGCCAGCAGTGAAGCGCCCTGGGGCGGGAACTTC. This encodes CASSEAPWGGNF.

The J gene is TRBJ1-1, the V gene TRBV6-1; 10 bases match TRBD1. The CDR3 spans 17 residues. J lost 1 base, V lost 3 bases, and 8 bases had no gene match. Germline loops: CDR1 MNHNS, CDR2 SASEGT. The CDR3 is CASSDRGDRGRNTEAFF. CDR3 DNA sequence: TGTGCCAGCAGTGATAGGGGGGACAGGGGAAGGAACACTGAAGCTTTCTTT.

This clone was observed a few times. V and J are TRBV29-1 and TRBJ1-5, with D tentatively TRBD1 (6 bases). Germline CDR1 and CDR2: SQVTM and ANQGSEA. CDR3 size: 13 residues. V gave up 6 bases and J gave up 5 bases, with 14 bases separating them. This CDR3 is CSVLVTGYQPQHF. The CDR3 DNA reads as TGCAGCGTGCTAGTAACAGGGTATCAGCCCCAGCATTTT.

Written as DNA, the CDR3 is TGTGCCAGCAGTGATGGGCAGGGGGAAACAGATACGCAGTATTTT. It codes for CASSDGQGETDTQYF. The chain joins TRBV6-1 to TRBJ2-3; 7 nucleotides line up with TRBD1. V shed 3 bases, J shed 3 bases, and the junction held 6 bases outside the gene matches. Germline-derived CDR1 and CDR2 are MNHNS and SASEGT. The CDR3 contains 15 residues.

This rearrangement joins TRBV3-1 (or the pseudogene TRBV3-2) to TRBJ1-5, with 7 bases lining up with TRBD1. This CDR3 is 14 amino acids long. The V and J ends lost 4 bases and 1 base, in that order; junction bases with no gene match: 1. Looked up from germline, CDR1 is LGHDT and CDR2 is YNNKEL (reference sequence). CDR3 sequence: CASSRGQSNQPQHF. The CDR3 DNA follows: TGTGCCAGCAGCCGGGGACAGAGCAATCAGCCCCAGCATTTT.

The chain is built from TRBV2 and TRBJ1-1; D is perhaps TRBD1 (5 bases). Germline-derived CDR1 and CDR2 are SNHLY and FYNNEI. The CDR3 covers 13 residues. Trimming pared 8 bases from V and 4 bases from J, leaving 14 bases between. The DNA of the CDR3 is TGTGCCAGCGTTGACGGGGGGGGCACTGAAGCTTTCTTT. Its protein is CASVDGGGTEAFF.

CDR3 amino acids: CASSTARDRADGYTF. CDR3 DNA: TGTGCCAGCAGCACCGCCCGGGACAGGGCCGACGGCTACACCTTC. This chain joins TRBV5-4 and TRBJ1-2, with TRBD1 identical over 9 bases. The CDR3 spans 15 residues. The germline V gene has CDR1 SGHNT and CDR2 YYREEE (reference sequence). V dropped 4 bases and J dropped 8; count of bases not matched to a gene: 12.